This TCR beta chain was found in a study of shared clonotypes between healthy human individuals. Across the study: Per-donor plates numbered three CD4 naive, three CD4 memory, two CD8 naive and one CD8 memory. General study results and limits: Clonotype sharing across several donors was observed for roughly 5% of naive CD4 clonotypes. Blood alone was sampled, and tissue repertoires likely differ.

The assay used deep level. Sequencing was performed with immunoSEQ multiplex PCR; in TCRdb, only in-frame clones are kept and a portion is missing. The sample has roughly 1,600,000 clones; approximately 98.5% are singletons. On this clone: The antigen is unknown.

The V gene's germline CDR1 is MDHEN and CDR2 SYDVKM. The CDR3 spans 21 residues. V lost 6 bases and J lost 3, with 36 bases in between. This clonotype originated in a young man in good health. The sequencing input was naive CD4+ T cells sorted from blood. The sample's subset: CD45RA+ positively selected. The rearrangement uses TRBV28 and TRBJ2-7, with D perhaps matching TRBD2 (6 bases). The CDR3 DNA is TGTGCCAGCAGCCCTGCGGGGTTTTTTTCTCTGGGCCCCGAGTCTGGCTACGAGCAGTACTTC. Protein product: CASSPAGFFSLGPESGYEQYF.